This TCR beta chain came from a study of T-cell memory formation after mild COVID-19. V was trimmed by 5 bases and J by 2 bases, leaving 21 bases between them. This CDR3 spans 18 amino acids. 5'RACE with constant-segment primers built TCRalpha and TCRbeta cDNA libraries with UMIs. TCRdb reprocessed the 5' RACE reads with MiXCR, giving one entry per CDR3 protein. The table includes 110,000 or so distinct CDR3 sequences, 20% to 25% detected once. This clonotype was obtained from a man between 18 and 35 years old who had mild COVID-19 (a few samples of this study predate the infection). Cell type and time point are not known. The sequencing sample was made of PBMCs or a T cell subset sorted from them (not recorded which). The V call is TRBV12-3 or TRBV12-4, the J call TRBJ2-2; maybe TRBD2 (5 bases). This chain's CDR3 is CASSITGIVVKNTGELFF. CDR3 sequence (DNA): TGTGCCAGCAGTATTACCGGGATAGTAGTTAAAAACACCGGGGAGCTGTTTTTT.